Shown below are 2 T cell receptor beta chains from a single sample sequenced in a study of tumor-infiltrating lymphocytes in primary liver carcinoma. The tissue used was unsorted bulk material of 20-30 mg. RNA and DNA were co-extracted from it with the AllPrep DNA/RNA mini kit. Using a constant-region primer together with ProtoScript II reverse transcriptase, TCR beta cDNA was made from around 500 ng of total RNA. Nested multiplex PCR, run for three rounds with slightly modified ARM-PCR, yielded TCR beta libraries. The first two PCR rounds, around 11 cycles each, used TRBV1-TRBV30 forward primers and a C-beta reverse primer. TCRdb processed the multiplex PCR reads anew with MiXCR; each CDR3 protein has one entry. The sample consists of more than 95,000 distinct CDR3 sequences, about four fifths of them appearing once. The sequenced sample consisted of liver tumor tissue from sampling region 3. The subset here: tumor region T3, left-lateral pole. The receptors come from a middle-aged man with primary liver carcinoma and hepatitis B virus infection.

Of note for this clonotype: The junction shows a germline mismatch at one end, possibly a read error. The chain combines TRBV14 with TRBJ2-1; 8 positions agree with TRBD2. Germline V gene sequence: CDR1 SGHDN, CDR2 FVKESK. This CDR3 comprises 18 residues. CDR3 sequence: CASSQDRSGSGVRNEHSF. CDR3 DNA: TGTGCCAGCAGCCAAGATCGGAGCGGGAGTGGGGTAAGGAATGAGCACTCCTTC.

J is TRBJ2-6 and V is TRBV6-5; D gene ambiguous. V lost 0 bases to trimming and J lost 1 base, with 7 bases between them. CDR1 and CDR2 (germline): MNHEY, SVGAGI. CDR3 length: 16 residues. DNA for the CDR3: TGTGCCAGCAGTTACTCTGGCGGATCTGGGGCCAACGTCCTGACTTTC. This encodes CASSYSGGSGANVLTF.